Listed here is a single T cell receptor (beta chain). Its antigen is unknown. This record belongs to a study of CD8 T cells in ankylosing spondylitis. General study results and limits: What appeared characteristic of ankylosing spondylitis blood was a TCR beta motif of seven to nine highly homologous variants.

The length of the CDR3 is 16 residues. In germline, CDR1 is SGDLS, CDR2 YYNGEE. V lost 4 bases, J lost 0 bases, and 9 bases stayed unmatched. From the 5' RACE reads, TCRdb called clonotypes with MiXCR, one entry per CDR3 protein. There are about 450,000 distinct CDR3 sequences in the sample; 25% to 30% occur only once, and about 0.89% lies in the top ten. Sequenced material: blood, either unsorted or a sorted T cell fraction (not recorded which). The chain uses TRBV9 and TRBJ1-2; 7 nucleotides line up with TRBD1. The TCR was taken from a male donor with ankylosing spondylitis. The CDR3 DNA reads as TGTGCCAGCAGCCCAAGGACAGGCCAAGCTAACTATGGCTACACCTTC. Translated: CASSPRTGQANYGYTF.